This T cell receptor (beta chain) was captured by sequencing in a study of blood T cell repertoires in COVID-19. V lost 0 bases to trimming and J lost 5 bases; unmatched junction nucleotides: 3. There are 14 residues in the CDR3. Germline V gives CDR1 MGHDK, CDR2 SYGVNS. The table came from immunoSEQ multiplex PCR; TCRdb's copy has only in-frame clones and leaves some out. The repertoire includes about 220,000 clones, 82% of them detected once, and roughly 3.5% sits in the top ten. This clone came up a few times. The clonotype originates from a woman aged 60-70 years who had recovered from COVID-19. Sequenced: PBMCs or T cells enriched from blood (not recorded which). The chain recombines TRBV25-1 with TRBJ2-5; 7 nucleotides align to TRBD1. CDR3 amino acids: CASSEYLGGETQYF. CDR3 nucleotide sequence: TGTGCCAGCAGTGAATATCTAGGGGGCGAGACCCAGTACTTC.